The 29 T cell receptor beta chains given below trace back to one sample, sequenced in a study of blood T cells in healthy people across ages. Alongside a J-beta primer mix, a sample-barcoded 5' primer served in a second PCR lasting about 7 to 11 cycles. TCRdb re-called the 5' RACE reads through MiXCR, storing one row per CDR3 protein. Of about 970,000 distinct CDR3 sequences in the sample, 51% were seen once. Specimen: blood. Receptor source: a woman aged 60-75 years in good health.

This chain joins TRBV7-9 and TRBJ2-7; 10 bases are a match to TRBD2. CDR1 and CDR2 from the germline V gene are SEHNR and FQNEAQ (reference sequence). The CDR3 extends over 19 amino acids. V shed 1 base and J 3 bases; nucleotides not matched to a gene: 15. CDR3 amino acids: CASSLGASGRQRTFYEQYF. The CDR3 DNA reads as TGTGCCAGCAGCTTAGGGGCTAGCGGGAGACAAAGGACGTTCTACGAGCAGTACTTC.

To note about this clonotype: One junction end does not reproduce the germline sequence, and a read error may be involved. CDR3 residues: CAGSPMTVPYEQYF. DNA for the CDR3: TGTGCCGGCTCACCCATGACAGTTCCCTACGAGCAGTACTTC. The chain joins TRBV18 to TRBJ2-7, with D possibly being TRBD1 (5 bases). The CDR3 is made up of 14 amino acids. Germline CDR1 and CDR2: KGHSH and LQKENI.

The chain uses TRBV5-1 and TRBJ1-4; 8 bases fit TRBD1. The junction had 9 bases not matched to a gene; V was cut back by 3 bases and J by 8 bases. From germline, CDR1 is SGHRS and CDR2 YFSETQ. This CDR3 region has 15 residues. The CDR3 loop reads CASSYRQGAGEKLFF. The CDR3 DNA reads TGCGCCAGCAGCTATCGGCAGGGGGCCGGAGAAAAACTGTTTTTT.

The CDR3 nucleotides are TGTGCCAGCAGCTTAGTGGCCAGGGGGCGGGATGAGCAGTACTTC. Its translation is CASSLVARGRDEQYF. The chain has TRBV11-3 and TRBJ2-5; 8 bases line up with TRBD1. Per germline, CDR1 SGHNT and CDR2 YENEEA. V gave up 1 base and J gave up 11 bases; unmatched junction bases: 12. The CDR3 is made up of 15 amino acids. Variable domain in full (rest from reference TRBV11-3 and TRBJ2-5): EAGVVQSPRYKIIEKKQPVAFWCNPISGHNTLYWYLQNLGQGPELLIRYENEEAVDDSQLPKDRFSAERLKGVDSTLKIQPAELGDSAVYLCASSLVARGRDEQYFGPGTRLLVL.

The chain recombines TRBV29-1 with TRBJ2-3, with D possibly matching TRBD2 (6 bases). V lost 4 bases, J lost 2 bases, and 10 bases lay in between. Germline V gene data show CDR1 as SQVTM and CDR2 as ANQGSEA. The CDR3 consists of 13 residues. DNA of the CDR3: TGCAGCGTTGGCGCGGGATTCACAGATACGCAGTATTTT. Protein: CSVGAGFTDTQYF.

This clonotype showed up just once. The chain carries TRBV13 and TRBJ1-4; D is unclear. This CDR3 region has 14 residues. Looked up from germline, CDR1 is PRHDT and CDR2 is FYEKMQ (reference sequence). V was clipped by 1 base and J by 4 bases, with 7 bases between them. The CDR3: CASSLAPLNEKLFF. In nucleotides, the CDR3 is TGTGCCAGCAGCTTAGCCCCCCTTAATGAAAAACTGTTTTTT.

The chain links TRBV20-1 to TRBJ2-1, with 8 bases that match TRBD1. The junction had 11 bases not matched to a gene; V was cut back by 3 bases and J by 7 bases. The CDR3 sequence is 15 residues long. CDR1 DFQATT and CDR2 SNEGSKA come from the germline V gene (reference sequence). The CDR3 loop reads CSARGRDRTPNEQFF. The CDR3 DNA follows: TGCAGTGCTAGGGGCCGGGACAGGACCCCAAATGAGCAGTTCTTC.

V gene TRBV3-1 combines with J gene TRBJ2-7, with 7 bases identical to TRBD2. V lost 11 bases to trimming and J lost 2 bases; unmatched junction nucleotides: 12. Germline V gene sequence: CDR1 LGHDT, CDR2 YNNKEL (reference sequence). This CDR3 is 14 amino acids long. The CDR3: CASRASGFPYEQYF. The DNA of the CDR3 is TGTGCCTCGAGGGCTAGCGGTTTCCCCTACGAGCAGTACTTC.

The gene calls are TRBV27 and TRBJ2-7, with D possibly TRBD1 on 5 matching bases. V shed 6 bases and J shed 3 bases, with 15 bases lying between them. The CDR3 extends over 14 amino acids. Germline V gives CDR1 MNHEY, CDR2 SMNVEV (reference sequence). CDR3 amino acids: CASRSDSRNYEQYF. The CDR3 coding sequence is TGTGCCAGCAGAAGCGACAGTAGGAACTACGAGCAGTACTTC.

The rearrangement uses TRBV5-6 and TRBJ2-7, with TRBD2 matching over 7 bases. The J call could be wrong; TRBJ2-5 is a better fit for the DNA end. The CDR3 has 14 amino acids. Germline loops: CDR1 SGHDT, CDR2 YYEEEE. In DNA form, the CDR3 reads TGTGCCAGCAGCTTGGGAGCGGGGATGGGGACCCAGTACTTC. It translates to CASSLGAGMGTQYF.

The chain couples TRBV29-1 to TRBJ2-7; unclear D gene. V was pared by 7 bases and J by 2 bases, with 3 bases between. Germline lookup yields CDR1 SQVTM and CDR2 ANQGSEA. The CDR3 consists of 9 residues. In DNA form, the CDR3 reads TGCAGCGCAACCTACGAGCAGTACTTC. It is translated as CSATYEQYF.

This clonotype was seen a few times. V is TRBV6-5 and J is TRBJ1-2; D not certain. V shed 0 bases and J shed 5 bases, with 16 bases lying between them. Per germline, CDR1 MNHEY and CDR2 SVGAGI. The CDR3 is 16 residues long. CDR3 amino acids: CASSYSSGVPDYGYTF. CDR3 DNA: TGTGCCAGCAGTTACTCGAGCGGGGTTCCCGATTATGGCTACACCTTC.

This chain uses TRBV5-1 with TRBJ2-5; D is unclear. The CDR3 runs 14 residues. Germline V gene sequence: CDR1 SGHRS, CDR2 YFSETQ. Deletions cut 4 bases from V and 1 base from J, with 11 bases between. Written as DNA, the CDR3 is TGCGCCAGCAGCAGATCGACTGGCCAAGAGACCCAGTACTTC. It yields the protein CASSRSTGQETQYF.

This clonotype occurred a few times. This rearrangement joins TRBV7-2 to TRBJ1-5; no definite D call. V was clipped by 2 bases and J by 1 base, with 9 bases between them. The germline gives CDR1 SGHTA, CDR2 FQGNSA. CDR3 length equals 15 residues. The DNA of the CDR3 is TGTGCCAGCAGCTTAAGGGTCGCGAGCAATCAGCCCCAGCATTTT. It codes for CASSLRVASNQPQHF.

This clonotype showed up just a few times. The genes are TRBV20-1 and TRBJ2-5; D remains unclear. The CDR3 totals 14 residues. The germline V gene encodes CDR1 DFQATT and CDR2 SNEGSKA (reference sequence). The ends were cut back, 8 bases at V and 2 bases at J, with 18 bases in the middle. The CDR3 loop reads CSHGPSGGQETQYF. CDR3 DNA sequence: TGCAGTCACGGGCCAAGTGGTGGGCAAGAGACCCAGTACTTC.

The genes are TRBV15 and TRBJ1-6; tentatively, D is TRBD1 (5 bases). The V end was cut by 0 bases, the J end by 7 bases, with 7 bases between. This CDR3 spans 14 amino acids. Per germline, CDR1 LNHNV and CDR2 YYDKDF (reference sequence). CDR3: CATSRDRVNSPLHF. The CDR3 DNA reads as TGTGCCACCAGCAGAGACAGGGTCAATTCACCCCTCCACTTT.

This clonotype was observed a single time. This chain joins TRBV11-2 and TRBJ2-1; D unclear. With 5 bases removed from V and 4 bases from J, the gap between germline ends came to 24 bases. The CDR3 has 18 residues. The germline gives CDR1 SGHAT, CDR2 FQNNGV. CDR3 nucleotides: TGTGCCAGCAGCGTACACAGCCCGGGTGCGAGTCCGTACAATGAGCAGTTCTTC. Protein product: CASSVHSPGASPYNEQFF.

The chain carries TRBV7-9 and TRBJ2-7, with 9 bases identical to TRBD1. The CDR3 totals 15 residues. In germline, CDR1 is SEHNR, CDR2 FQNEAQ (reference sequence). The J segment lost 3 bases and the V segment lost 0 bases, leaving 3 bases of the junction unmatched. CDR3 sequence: CASSLAGTGIYEQYF. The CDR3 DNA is TGTGCCAGCAGCTTAGCAGGGACAGGGATCTACGAGCAGTACTTC.

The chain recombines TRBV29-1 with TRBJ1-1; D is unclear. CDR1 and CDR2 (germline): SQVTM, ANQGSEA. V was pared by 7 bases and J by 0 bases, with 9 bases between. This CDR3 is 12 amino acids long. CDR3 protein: CSAGRMNTEAFF. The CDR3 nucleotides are TGCAGCGCCGGCCGGATGAACACTGAAGCTTTCTTT.

CDR3: CALGSSGANVLTF. CDR3 nucleotides: TGTGCCCTGGGTAGCTCTGGGGCCAACGTCCTGACTTTC. The chain is built from TRBV30 and TRBJ2-6; D ambiguous. Trimming removed 8 bases at V and 0 bases at J, with 8 bases between. This CDR3 contains 13 residues. CDR1 is GTSNPN and CDR2 is SVGIG in the germline V gene (reference sequence).

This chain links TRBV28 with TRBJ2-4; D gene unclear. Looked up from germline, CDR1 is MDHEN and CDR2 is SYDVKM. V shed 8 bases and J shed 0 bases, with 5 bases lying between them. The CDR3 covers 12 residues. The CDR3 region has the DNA TGTGCCAGCGGTCTAGCCAAAAACATTCAGTACTTC. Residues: CASGLAKNIQYF. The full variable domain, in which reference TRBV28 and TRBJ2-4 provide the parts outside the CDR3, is DVKVTQSSRYLVKRTGEKVFLECVQDMDHENMFWYRQDPGLGLRLIYFSYDVKMKEKGDIPEGYSVSREKKERFSLILESASTNQTSMYLCASGLAKNIQYFGAGTRLSVL.

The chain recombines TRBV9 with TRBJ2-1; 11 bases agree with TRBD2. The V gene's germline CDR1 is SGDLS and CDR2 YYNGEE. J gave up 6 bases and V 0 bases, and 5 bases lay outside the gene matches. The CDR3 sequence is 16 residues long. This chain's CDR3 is CASSVVTSGSLNEQFF. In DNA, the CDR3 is TGTGCCAGCAGCGTAGTAACTAGCGGGAGTCTCAATGAGCAGTTCTTC.

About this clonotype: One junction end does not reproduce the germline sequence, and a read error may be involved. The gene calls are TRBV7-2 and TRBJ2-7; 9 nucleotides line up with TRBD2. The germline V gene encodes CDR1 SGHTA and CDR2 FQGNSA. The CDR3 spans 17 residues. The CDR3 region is CASSSSTSGPNSYEQYF. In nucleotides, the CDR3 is TGTGCCAGCAGCTCATCAACTAGCGGGCCAAACTCCTATGAGCAGTACTTC.

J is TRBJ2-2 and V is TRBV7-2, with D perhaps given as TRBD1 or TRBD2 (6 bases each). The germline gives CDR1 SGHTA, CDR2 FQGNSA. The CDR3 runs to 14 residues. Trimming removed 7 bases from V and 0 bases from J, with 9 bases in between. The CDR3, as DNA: TGTGCCAGCAAGGGGGGACCGAACACCGGGGAGCTGTTTTTT. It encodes CASKGGPNTGELFF.

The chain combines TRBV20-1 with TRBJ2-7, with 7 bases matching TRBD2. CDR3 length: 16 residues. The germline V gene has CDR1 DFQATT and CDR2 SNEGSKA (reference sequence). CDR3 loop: CSAGFVRGGGSYEQYF. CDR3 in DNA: TGCAGCGCCGGCTTTGTTCGCGGGGGAGGTTCCTACGAGCAGTACTTC.

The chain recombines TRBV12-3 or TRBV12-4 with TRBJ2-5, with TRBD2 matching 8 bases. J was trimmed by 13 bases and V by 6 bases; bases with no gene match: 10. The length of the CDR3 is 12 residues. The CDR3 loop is CASSISGSRGYF. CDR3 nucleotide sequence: TGTGCCAGCAGCATCAGCGGGAGCAGGGGGTACTTC.

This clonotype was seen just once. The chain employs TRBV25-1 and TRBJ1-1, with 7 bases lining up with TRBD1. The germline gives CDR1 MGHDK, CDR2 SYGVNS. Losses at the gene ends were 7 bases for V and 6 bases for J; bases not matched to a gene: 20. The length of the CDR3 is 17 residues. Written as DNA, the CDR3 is TGTGCCAGCAAAGGCCCGAAACAGGGGCAGGTTCAGCCTGAAGCTTTCTTT. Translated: CASKGPKQGQVQPEAFF.

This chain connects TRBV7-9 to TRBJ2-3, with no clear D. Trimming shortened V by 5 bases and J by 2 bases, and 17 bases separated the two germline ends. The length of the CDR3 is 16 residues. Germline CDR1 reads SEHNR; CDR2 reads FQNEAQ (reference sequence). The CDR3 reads CASSDSPLVPTDTQYF. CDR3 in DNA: TGTGCCAGCAGCGATTCGCCCCTGGTGCCCACAGATACGCAGTATTTT. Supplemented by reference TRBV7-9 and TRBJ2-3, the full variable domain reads DTGVSQNPRHKITKRGQNVTFRCDPISEHNRLYWYRQTLGQGPEFLTYFQNEAQLEKSRLLSDRFSAERPKGSFSTLEIQRTEQGDSAMYLCASSDSPLVPTDTQYFGPGTRLTVL.

The CDR3 is CAIKLQGNTEAFF. CDR3 nucleotides: TGTGCCATCAAACTACAGGGGAACACTGAAGCTTTCTTT. This chain joins TRBV10-3 and TRBJ1-1, with D possibly matching TRBD1 (6 bases). Trimming shortened V by 7 bases and J by 1 base, and 10 bases separated the two germline ends. Looked up from germline, CDR1 is ENHRY and CDR2 is SYGVKD. CDR3 size: 13 residues.